A single sample is the source of the 28 T cell receptor beta chains below, sequenced in a study of response to subunit inactivated influenza vaccine. TCRdb passed the RT-PCR reads through MiXCR, listing each CDR3 protein once. The profile shows approximately 700,000 distinct CDR3 sequences, 15% to 18% of them singletons. Specimen: PBMCs from blood, collected approximately 12 days after vaccination. The receptors were sampled from a man aged 50-59 years who received an inactivated influenza vaccine.

This clonotype was picked up many times. V usage is TRBV7-3 and J usage is TRBJ1-1, with D tentatively TRBD1 (6 bases). This CDR3 region has 12 residues. Germline CDR1 SGHTA, CDR2 FQGTGA. The V and J ends lost 5 bases and 8 bases respectively, with 12 bases between them. The CDR3 reads CASSEAGTEAFF. For the CDR3, the DNA is TGTGCCAGCAGCGAAGCCGGGACAGAAGCTTTCTTT.

The gene calls are TRBV15 and TRBJ2-7; TRBD2 agrees at 9 bases. The CDR3 extends over 16 amino acids. Trimming took 2 bases from V and 2 from J; bases not matched to a gene: 7. From germline, CDR1 is LNHNV and CDR2 YYDKDF (reference sequence). The CDR3 sequence: CATSRLSGRLPYEQYF. The DNA of the CDR3 is TGTGCCACCAGCAGACTCAGCGGGAGGCTTCCCTACGAGCAGTACTTC.

This chain uses TRBV19 with TRBJ1-5; D unresolved. The CDR3 runs 15 residues. The V end was cut by 4 bases, the J end by 0 bases, with 10 bases between. The germline V gene has CDR1 LNHDA and CDR2 SQIVND (reference sequence). CDR3 in DNA: TGTGCCAGTAGTAAATCGAGAAATAGCAATCAGCCCCAGCATTTT. It codes for CASSKSRNSNQPQHF. Together with reference TRBV19 and TRBJ1-5, the CDR3 gives the full variable domain: DGGITQSPKYLFRKEGQNVTLSCEQNLNHDAMYWYRQDPGQGLRLIYYSQIVNDFQKGDIAEGYSVSREKKESFPLTVTSAQKNPTAFYLCASSKSRNSNQPQHFGDGTRLSIL.

The rearrangement uses TRBV2 and TRBJ2-7; D not certain. Per germline, CDR1 SNHLY and CDR2 FYNNEI. The CDR3 totals 17 residues. The V gene lost 0 bases and the J gene lost 2 bases, with 17 bases spanning the gap. CDR3 DNA sequence: TGTGCCAGCAGTGAAGCGGGTGGAGCTATGTTACCCTACGAGCAGTACTTC. It encodes CASSEAGGAMLPYEQYF.

V gene TRBV9 combines with J gene TRBJ2-5, with D perhaps TRBD2 (6 bases). V lost 0 bases and J 2 bases, leaving 14 bases between the germline ends. The length of the CDR3 is 16 residues. The germline V gene has CDR1 SGDLS and CDR2 YYNGEE. In DNA, the CDR3 is TGTGCCAGCAGCGTAGATCCGGGGGTGGGTCAAGAGACCCAGTACTTC. It translates to CASSVDPGVGQETQYF.

The rearrangement joins TRBV5-1 to TRBJ2-3; D is possibly TRBD2 (5 bases). Per germline, CDR1 SGHRS and CDR2 YFSETQ. Between the trimmed V and J ends, which lost 0 bases and 2 bases, there was a span of 10 bases. This CDR3 comprises 15 residues. CDR3 in DNA: TGCGCCAGCAGCTTGGAGGACTCCTACACAGATACGCAGTATTTT. It codes for CASSLEDSYTDTQYF.

The sample holds a few counts of this clonotype. The chain has TRBV2 and TRBJ2-7; unclear D gene. The germline gives CDR1 SNHLY, CDR2 FYNNEI. V lost 2 bases, J lost 5 bases, and 10 bases lay in between. The CDR3 loop spans 13 amino acids. The chain's CDR3 is CASSEFQYHEQYF. The CDR3 region has the DNA TGTGCCAGCAGTGAATTTCAGTACCACGAGCAGTACTTC.

This clonotype was observed many times. This rearrangement joins TRBV5-1 to TRBJ2-7; 7 positions match TRBD2. Germline V CDR1 and CDR2: SGHRS, YFSETQ. The J segment lost 3 bases and the V segment lost 4 bases, leaving 7 bases of the junction unmatched. The CDR3 sequence is 14 residues long. The CDR3 bases are TGCGCCAGCAGCGTGGCCGGGGGGAACTACGAGCAGTACTTC. Protein: CASSVAGGNYEQYF.

The chain carries TRBV10-3 and TRBJ2-7; 7 bases fit TRBD1. The germline gives CDR1 ENHRY, CDR2 SYGVKD. CDR3 size: 14 residues. V was pared by 4 bases and J by 2 bases, with 5 bases of the junction left unmatched. DNA for the CDR3: TGTGCCATCAGTGGTAGGGGGCCTACCTACGAGCAGTACTTC. It specifies CAISGRGPTYEQYF.

This clonotype has just a few counts. V gene TRBV7-6 combines with J gene TRBJ2-7; 7 nucleotides agree with TRBD1. V shed 5 bases and J 5 bases; nucleotides not matched to a gene: 18. This CDR3 comprises 17 residues. Germline V gives CDR1 SGHVS, CDR2 FNYEAQ. CDR3 coding DNA: TGTGCCAGCAGCCCCCGCTTGGGGCCAGGGGGTGTCAACGAGCAGTACTTC. Translating gives CASSPRLGPGGVNEQYF.

In its sample, this clonotype was seen a few times. V and J are TRBV9 and TRBJ2-1; TRBD2 agrees at 9 bases. The CDR3 loop spans 15 amino acids. Germline V lookup: CDR1 SGDLS, CDR2 YYNGEE. The V gene end was trimmed by 3 bases and the J gene end by 6 bases; junction bases not matched to a gene: 7. The CDR3 DNA reads TGTGCCAGCAGCGCGGGAACTAGCGGGCCCAATGAGCAGTTCTTC. Its protein product is CASSAGTSGPNEQFF.

This clonotype was seen ten or more times. One junction end does not reproduce the germline sequence, and a read error may be involved. The rearrangement uses TRBV5-1 and TRBJ2-5; D uncertain. The germline CDR1 and CDR2 sequences are SGHRS and YFSETQ. The CDR3 covers 13 residues. The CDR3: CASSLGLQETQYF. In nucleotides, the CDR3 is TGTGCCAGCAGCTTAGGATTACAAGAGACCCAGTACTTC. The full variable domain, rest sourced from reference TRBV5-1 and TRBJ2-5, is KAGVTQTPRYLIKTRGQQVTLSCSPISGHRSVSWYQQTPGQGLQFLFEYFSETQRNKGNFPGRFSGRQFSNSRSEMNVSTLELGDSALYLCASSLGLQETQYFGPGTRLLVL.

The chain recombines TRBV20-1 with TRBJ2-7; D unresolved. V gave up 1 base and J gave up 2 bases, with 9 bases separating them. CDR1 DFQATT and CDR2 SNEGSKA come from the germline V gene (reference sequence). CDR3 length: 13 amino acids. The CDR3 loop is CSARVGSTYEQYF. The CDR3, as DNA: TGCAGTGCTAGAGTAGGCAGCACCTACGAGCAGTACTTC.

The table lists this clonotype with many counts. The chain couples TRBV6-2 or TRBV6-3 to TRBJ2-7; a possible D gene is TRBD2 (5 bases). This CDR3 contains 15 residues. From germline, CDR1 is MNHEY and CDR2 SVGEGT. Trimming removed 2 bases from V and 3 bases from J, with 14 bases in between. As DNA, the CDR3 is TGTGCCAGCAGTTACCCCCCTAGCTGGGGCTACGAGCAGTACTTC. This gives the protein CASSYPPSWGYEQYF.

The V and J genes are TRBV21-1 and TRBJ2-7; the table's D call of TRBD1 was not tested on the DNA. TRBV21-1 is reported as a pseudogene. The CDR3 loop spans 16 amino acids. The CDR3: CASSNKGQGFDYEQYF. The CDR3 nucleotides are TGTGCCAGCAGCAACAAGGGACAGGGGTTCGACTACGAGCAGTACTTC.

DNA of the CDR3: TGTGCCAGCAGCGGGGCCTCCACTGAAGCTTTCTTT. Protein product: CASSGASTEAFF. This chain connects TRBV5-4 to TRBJ1-1, with TRBD1 as a possible D gene (5 bases). The V end lost 4 bases, the J end lost 4 bases, and 8 bases lay between the germline ends. This CDR3 spans 12 amino acids. Germline CDR1 is SGHNT and CDR2 is YYREEE (reference sequence).

The chain couples TRBV20-1 to TRBJ2-3; perhaps TRBD1 as D (5 bases). Germline V lookup: CDR1 DFQATT, CDR2 SNEGSKA (reference sequence). Trimming shortened V by 0 bases and J by 5 bases, and 21 bases separated the two germline ends. This CDR3 region has 17 residues. CDR3 nucleotide sequence: TGCAGTGCTAGAGATCAGGGCTCTCCGCTGGCCGGAGATACGCAGTATTTT. Translation: CSARDQGSPLAGDTQYF.

This clonotype showed up just a few times. The chain recombines TRBV20-1 with TRBJ2-7; maybe TRBD2 (6 bases). V dropped 6 bases and J dropped 2 bases, with 14 bases sitting between them. This CDR3 is built from 13 residues. Germline V gene data show CDR1 as DFQATT and CDR2 as SNEGSKA (reference sequence). CDR3 region: CSATAGTPYEQYF. CDR3 DNA sequence: TGCAGTGCGACCGCGGGGACTCCCTACGAGCAGTACTTC.

The rearrangement links TRBV5-6 to TRBJ2-7; 10 bases line up with TRBD1. The CDR3 length is 13 residues. The germline V gene has CDR1 SGHDT and CDR2 YYEEEE. Trimming took 3 bases from V and 7 from J; bases not matched to a gene: 4. The CDR3 DNA is TGTGCCAGCAGCTGGACAGGGGGATTAGAGCAGTACTTC. The encoded protein is CASSWTGGLEQYF.

This clonotype occurred many times. The chain joins TRBV5-5 to TRBJ2-1, with D possibly being TRBD1 or TRBD2 (5 bases each). The germline V and J ends were trimmed by 4 bases and 4 bases, with 18 bases remaining between them. Germline V CDR1 and CDR2: SGHKS, YYEKEE (reference sequence). The CDR3 extends over 16 amino acids. CDR3 amino acids: CASSRGSGRNYNEQFF. The CDR3 DNA reads as TGTGCCAGCAGCCGAGGATCGGGACGGAATTACAATGAGCAGTTCTTC.

The rearrangement links TRBV5-1 to TRBJ1-1; a possible D gene is TRBD1 (5 bases). Trimming stripped 4 bases from V and 1 base from J, with 11 bases between. The CDR3 extends over 14 amino acids. The germline V gene encodes CDR1 SGHRS and CDR2 YFSETQ. CDR3 bases: TGCGCCAGCAGCATGGGACGGGCGAACACTGAAGCTTTCTTT. Encoded protein: CASSMGRANTEAFF. Supplemented by reference TRBV5-1 and TRBJ1-1, the full variable domain reads KAGVTQTPRYLIKTRGQQVTLSCSPISGHRSVSWYQQTPGQGLQFLFEYFSETQRNKGNFPGRFSGRQFSNSRSEMNVSTLELGDSALYLCASSMGRANTEAFFGQGTRLTVV.

This clonotype was observed many times. For the CDR3, the DNA is TGTGCCAGCAGCTTAGCTAGGGTAGCGCAGCCCCAGCATTTT. This encodes CASSLARVAQPQHF. The gene calls are TRBV7-2 and TRBJ1-5; no reliable D call. The CDR3 consists of 14 residues. The germline V gene encodes CDR1 SGHTA and CDR2 FQGNSA. V was clipped by 0 bases and J by 7 bases, with 10 bases between them.

V gene TRBV15 combines with J gene TRBJ1-2; a weak D match, TRBD1 (6 bases). The CDR3 has 15 residues. Trimming shortened V by 0 bases and J by 3 bases, and 11 bases separated the two germline ends. Germline CDR1 and CDR2: LNHNV and YYDKDF (reference sequence). The CDR3: CATSRESGADYGYTF. The CDR3 DNA reads TGTGCCACCAGCAGAGAGTCAGGGGCCGACTATGGCTACACCTTC.

This sequence joins TRBV6-6 and TRBJ2-2, with D unclear. The ends were cut back, 7 bases at V and 6 bases at J, with 9 bases in the middle. Germline values: CDR1 MNHNY, CDR2 SVGAGI (reference sequence). The length of the CDR3 is 12 residues. DNA of the CDR3: TGTGCCAGCACATTAAGGTCCGGGGAGCTGTTTTTT. Its protein is CASTLRSGELFF.

This clonotype has ten or more counts. The rearrangement links TRBV7-2 to TRBJ2-3; the D is unclear. The germline V gene has CDR1 SGHTA and CDR2 FQGNSA. CDR3 length: 12 amino acids. Trimming pared 2 bases from V and 0 bases from J, leaving 0 bases between. CDR3 sequence: CASSLSTDTQYF. In nucleotides, the CDR3 is TGTGCCAGCAGCTTAAGCACAGATACGCAGTATTTT.

This clonotype turned up a few times. The chain combines TRBV20-1 with TRBJ2-1; D might be TRBD1 or TRBD2, each matching 5 bases. CDR1 is DFQATT, CDR2 SNEGSKA, per germline (reference sequence). V was cut by 5 bases and J by 0 bases, with 14 bases left in between. This CDR3 region has 15 residues. The CDR3 region is CSAPGPSSSYNEQFF. CDR3 sequence (DNA): TGCAGTGCTCCGGGACCCTCAAGCTCCTACAATGAGCAGTTCTTC.

The rearrangement links TRBV6-2 or TRBV6-3 to TRBJ1-1, with D tentatively TRBD1 (5 bases). V dropped 0 bases and J dropped 0 bases, with 14 bases sitting between them. Germline CDR1 and CDR2: MNHEY and SVGEGT. This CDR3 is 17 amino acids long. CDR3 in DNA: TGTGCCAGCAGTTACTCGTTGTTCGACAGCATGAACACTGAAGCTTTCTTT. It yields the protein CASSYSLFDSMNTEAFF.

This clonotype was seen a handful of times. The chain recombines TRBV20-1 with TRBJ2-5, with 8 bases aligning to TRBD2. Germline assignment: CDR1 DFQATT and CDR2 SNEGSKA (reference sequence). V lost 3 bases and J lost 4; bases outside the gene matches: 4. This CDR3 is built from 13 residues. The DNA of the CDR3 is TGCAGTGCTAGCAGCGGGGGCTCAGAGACCCAGTACTTC. Protein: CSASSGGSETQYF.